One sample yielded the 24 T cell receptor beta chains listed below, sequenced in a study of tumor T cells in aggressive B-cell lymphoma. Some clones are missing from TCRdb's copy, which holds only in-frame ones; the method was immunoSEQ multiplex PCR. The sample consists of 1,500 to 2,000 clones, approximately 88% of them appearing once. Sequenced sample: tumor tissue. These receptors all stem from an adult with diffuse large B cell lymphoma.

The V and J genes are TRBV11-2 and TRBJ2-7; unclear D gene. Per the germline V gene, CDR1 is SGHAT and CDR2 is FQNNGV. Trimming removed 5 bases at V and 3 bases at J, with 14 bases between. The CDR3 is 14 residues long. CDR3 sequence: CASSPMAIVYEQYF. The CDR3 DNA sequence: TGTGCCAGCAGCCCGATGGCCATCGTCTACGAGCAGTACTTC.

With respect to this clone: At one boundary the junction diverges from the germline segment, which might be a read error. V is TRBV7-8 and J is TRBJ1-5; 7 nucleotides align to TRBD1. Germline values: CDR1 SGHVS, CDR2 FQNEAQ. The CDR3 has 14 residues. The CDR3 sequence is CASGLGQGNQPQHF. The CDR3 nucleotides are TGTGCCAGCGGCTTAGGACAGGGCAATCAGCCCCAGCATTTT.

The gene calls are TRBV7-2 and TRBJ2-1; 12 nucleotides agree with TRBD2. Per the germline V gene, CDR1 is SGHTA and CDR2 is FQGNSA. The CDR3 loop spans 19 amino acids. Losses at the gene ends were 1 base for V and 3 bases for J; bases not matched to a gene: 10. The CDR3 here is CASSLVILAGGDFYNEQFF. The CDR3 nucleotides are TGTGCCAGCAGCTTAGTGATACTAGCGGGGGGCGACTTCTACAATGAGCAGTTCTTC.

The gene calls are TRBV10-3 and TRBJ2-6, with TRBD1 matching 9 bases. With V trimmed by 5 bases and J by 4 bases, 9 bases remained unmatched. In germline, CDR1 is ENHRY, CDR2 SYGVKD. This CDR3 is built from 17 residues. The CDR3 sequence is CAISYMTGGLGANVLTF. In DNA, the CDR3 is TGTGCCATCAGTTACATGACAGGGGGTTTAGGGGCCAACGTCCTGACTTTC.

The chain is built from TRBV18 and TRBJ1-3, with TRBD1 identical over 7 bases. The CDR3 loop spans 15 amino acids. Germline-derived CDR1 and CDR2 are KGHSH and LQKENI. Unmatched junction bases numbered 5, after V lost 6 bases and J lost 0 bases. The chain's CDR3 is CASSTGTDSGNTIYF. The CDR3 DNA follows: TGTGCCAGCTCCACCGGGACAGACTCTGGAAACACCATATATTTT.

V gene TRBV10-3 combines with J gene TRBJ2-3; 7 bases are a match to TRBD2. This CDR3 region has 15 residues. V lost 2 bases and J lost 0; bases outside the gene matches: 2. Germline loops: CDR1 ENHRY, CDR2 SYGVKD. CDR3 nucleotide sequence: TGTGCCATCAGTGAGACCGGGGGGAGCACAGATACGCAGTATTTT. This encodes CAISETGGSTDTQYF.

V usage is TRBV7-9 and J usage is TRBJ2-7, with D perhaps TRBD1 (5 bases). The CDR3 consists of 13 residues. Germline CDR1 reads SEHNR; CDR2 reads FQNEAQ (reference sequence). V lost 6 bases and J lost 3, with 12 bases in between. CDR3 protein: CASSIRGIYEQYF. CDR3 nucleotide sequence: TGTGCCAGCAGTATAAGGGGAATCTACGAGCAGTACTTC.

This clone was observed a handful of times. The chain employs TRBV7-8 and TRBJ2-4; D remains unclear. Trimming took 2 bases from V and 0 from J, leaving 17 bases between them. Per germline, CDR1 SGHVS and CDR2 FQNEAQ. This CDR3 has 18 residues. The CDR3 DNA follows: TGTGCCAGCAGCTTACCCGCCCCGCACCAACTAGCCAAAAACATTCAGTACTTC. As protein: CASSLPAPHQLAKNIQYF.

The chain is built from TRBV6-6 and TRBJ1-2; 9 bases map to TRBD1. This CDR3 spans 13 amino acids. The junction had 4 bases not matched to a gene; V was cut back by 5 bases and J by 6 bases. Germline V gives CDR1 MNHNY, CDR2 SVGAGI (reference sequence). CDR3 sequence reads: CASSRQGVDGYTF. CDR3 bases: TGTGCCAGCAGTCGACAGGGGGTGGATGGCTACACCTTC.

The chain has TRBV6-5 and TRBJ2-7; 10 nucleotides match TRBD1. The germline gives CDR1 MNHEY, CDR2 SVGAGI. The CDR3 is 15 residues long. V gave up 0 bases and J gave up 6 bases; unmatched junction bases: 5. In DNA, the CDR3 is TGTGCCAGCAGTTACTCGGGGACAGGGGCAGCCGAGCAGTACTTC. Protein product: CASSYSGTGAAEQYF.

The chain carries TRBV19 and TRBJ1-2; 10 bases match TRBD1. CDR1 is LNHDA and CDR2 is SQIVND in the germline V gene (reference sequence). The CDR3 contains 15 residues. Trimming took 5 bases from V and 8 from J; bases not matched to a gene: 11. CDR3 amino acids: CASSSLLDRGDGYTF. As DNA, the CDR3 is TGTGCCAGTAGTTCTTTATTGGACAGGGGGGACGGCTACACCTTC.

The chain couples TRBV19 to TRBJ2-1, with D perhaps matching TRBD2 (6 bases). CDR1 LNHDA and CDR2 SQIVND come from the germline V gene (reference sequence). V lost 0 bases to trimming and J lost 8 bases, with 20 bases between them. This CDR3 comprises 17 residues. The CDR3 here is CASSIDSLASLGDEQFF. In DNA form, the CDR3 reads TGTGCCAGTAGTATAGATTCACTAGCCTCGCTGGGGGATGAGCAGTTCTTC.

CDR3 loop: CASSTGGMPQHF. CDR3 nucleotide sequence: TGTGCCAGTAGTACAGGGGGTATGCCCCAGCATTTT. This chain connects TRBV19 to TRBJ1-5, with 7 positions matching TRBD1. The CDR3 loop spans 12 amino acids. V trimming: 4 bases; J trimming: 9 bases; junction bases outside the gene matches: 3. Per the germline V gene, CDR1 is LNHDA and CDR2 is SQIVND (reference sequence).

This clone occurred once. DNA of the CDR3: TGTGCCAGCCGGACTGACCAAGAGACCCAGTACTTC. Its translation is CASRTDQETQYF. The chain couples TRBV2 to TRBJ2-5; possible D gene TRBD2, 5 bases. Trimming cost V 8 bases and J 0 bases, with 7 bases left between them. Germline CDR1 reads SNHLY; CDR2 reads FYNNEI. The CDR3 contains 12 residues.

The gene calls are TRBV12-5 and TRBJ2-5, with D perhaps matching TRBD1 (5 bases). Germline CDR1 reads LGHNT; CDR2 reads FRNRAP. This CDR3 comprises 13 residues. Trimming took 2 bases from V and 4 from J, leaving 8 bases between them. The CDR3 DNA reads as TGTGCTAGTGGTTTGTTGACAGTAGAGACCCAGTACTTC. This sequence encodes CASGLLTVETQYF.

The chain carries TRBV7-2 and TRBJ1-4, with D possibly TRBD1 on 6 matching bases. V lost 1 base and J lost 6, with 12 bases in between. Germline assignment: CDR1 SGHTA and CDR2 FQGNSA. The CDR3 spans 15 residues. The CDR3 here is CASSLGSGEYEKLFF. CDR3 in DNA: TGTGCCAGCAGCTTAGGGTCAGGGGAATATGAAAAACTGTTTTTT.

This chain joins TRBV6-6 and TRBJ1-2; 8 nucleotides match TRBD1. The ends lost 6 bases at V and 4 bases at J; junction bases unmatched: 7. Looked up from germline, CDR1 is MNHNY and CDR2 is SVGAGI (reference sequence). The CDR3 is 14 amino acids. The CDR3 DNA sequence: TGTGCCAGCAGCAACGACAGGGGTCCCTATGGCTACACCTTC. Its protein is CASSNDRGPYGYTF.

The chain links TRBV18 to TRBJ1-3, with D perhaps matching TRBD1 (5 bases). Per the germline V gene, CDR1 is KGHSH and CDR2 is LQKENI. The ends were cut back, 8 bases at V and 0 bases at J, with 29 bases in the middle. This CDR3 comprises 20 residues. The CDR3 reads CASHLDSPHRIDNSGNTIYF. The CDR3 nucleotides are TGTGCCAGCCACCTTGACAGCCCGCACAGAATCGACAACTCTGGAAACACCATATATTTT. The full variable domain, its missing parts supplied by reference TRBV18 and TRBJ1-3, is NAGVMQNPRHLVRRRGQEARLRCSPMKGHSHVYWYRQLPEEGLKFMVYLQKENIIDESGMPKERFSAEFPKEGPSILRIQQVVRGDSAAYFCASHLDSPHRIDNSGNTIYFGEGSWLTVV.

The chain links TRBV13 to TRBJ1-2; D gene uncertain. The CDR3 length is 14 residues. CDR1 is PRHDT and CDR2 is FYEKMQ in the germline V gene (reference sequence). The V end lost 0 bases, the J end lost 4 bases, and 9 bases lay between the germline ends. CDR3 sequence: CASSLGRQAYGYTF. CDR3 DNA sequence: TGTGCCAGCAGCTTAGGCCGGCAGGCCTATGGCTACACCTTC.

The chain recombines TRBV19 with TRBJ1-2; 7 bases line up with TRBD1. CDR1 and CDR2 (germline): LNHDA, SQIVND (reference sequence). The CDR3 spans 15 residues. J lost 8 bases, V lost 4 bases, and 13 bases had no gene match. The DNA of the CDR3 is TGTGCCAGTAGTAGTCAGGGGGGCGCTGTCGGGGGCTACACCTTC. Amino acids: CASSSQGGAVGGYTF.

This clone has only one observation. This rearrangement joins TRBV25-1 to TRBJ2-7; 7 bases match TRBD1. The CDR3 is made up of 14 amino acids. J lost 2 bases, V lost 2 bases, and 3 bases had no gene match. The germline gives CDR1 MGHDK, CDR2 SYGVNS. CDR3 sequence reads: CASSETQGAYEQYF. The CDR3 DNA reads as TGTGCCAGCAGTGAAACCCAGGGGGCCTACGAGCAGTACTTC.

The CDR3 sequence is CASSQVNSGTEAFF. CDR3 DNA sequence: TGCGCCAGCAGCCAAGTGAACTCGGGCACTGAAGCTTTCTTT. The chain links TRBV4-1 to TRBJ1-1; D unclear. The CDR3 covers 14 residues. Germline V CDR1 and CDR2: MGHRA, YSYEKL. Trimming stripped 1 base from V and 4 bases from J, with 10 bases between.

The V gene is TRBV9, the J gene TRBJ2-3; maybe TRBD2 (5 bases). The CDR3 runs to 14 residues. V was cut by 4 bases and J by 6 bases, with 15 bases left in between. Looked up from germline, CDR1 is SGDLS and CDR2 is YYNGEE. DNA of the CDR3: TGTGCCAGCAGCCCAGGAGGCGGAGGTGATACGCAGTATTTT. It is translated as CASSPGGGGDTQYF.

Written as DNA, the CDR3 is TGTGCCAGCACCACCGCTTTGGAGCTCACAGATACGCAGTATTTT. Amino acids: CASTTALELTDTQYF. The genes are TRBV2 and TRBJ2-3; D gene unclear. CDR1 SNHLY and CDR2 FYNNEI come from the germline V gene. The CDR3 is made up of 15 amino acids. The V gene lost 7 bases and the J gene lost 2 bases, with 16 bases spanning the gap.